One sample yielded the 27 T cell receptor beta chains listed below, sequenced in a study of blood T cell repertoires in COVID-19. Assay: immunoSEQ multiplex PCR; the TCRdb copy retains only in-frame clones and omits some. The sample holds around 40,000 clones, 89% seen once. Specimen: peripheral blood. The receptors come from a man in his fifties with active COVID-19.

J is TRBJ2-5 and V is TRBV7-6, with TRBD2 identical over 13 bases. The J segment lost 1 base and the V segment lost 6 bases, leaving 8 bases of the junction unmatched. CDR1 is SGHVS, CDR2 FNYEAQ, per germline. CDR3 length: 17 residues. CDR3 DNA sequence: TGTGCCAGCAGTCAAATCGGGACTAGCGGGACCCAAGAGACCCAGTACTTC. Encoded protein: CASSQIGTSGTQETQYF.

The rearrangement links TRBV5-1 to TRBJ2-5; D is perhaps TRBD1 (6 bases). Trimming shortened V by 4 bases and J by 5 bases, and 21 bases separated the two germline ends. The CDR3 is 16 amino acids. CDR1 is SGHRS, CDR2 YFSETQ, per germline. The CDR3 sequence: CASSRHLLGGGETQYF. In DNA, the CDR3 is TGCGCCAGCAGCCGACATCTCCTAGGGGGTGGCGAGACCCAGTACTTC. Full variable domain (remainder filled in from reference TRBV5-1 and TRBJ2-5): KAGVTQTPRYLIKTRGQQVTLSCSPISGHRSVSWYQQTPGQGLQFLFEYFSETQRNKGNFPGRFSGRQFSNSRSEMNVSTLELGDSALYLCASSRHLLGGGETQYFGPGTRLLVL.

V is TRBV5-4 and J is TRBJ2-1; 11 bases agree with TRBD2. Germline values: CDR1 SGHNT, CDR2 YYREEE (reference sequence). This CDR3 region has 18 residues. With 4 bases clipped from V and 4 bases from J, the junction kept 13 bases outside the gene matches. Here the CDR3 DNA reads TGTGCCAGCAGCCCCGGGGGTAGCGGGAGGGCCGCGTACAATGAGCAGTTCTTC. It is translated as CASSPGGSGRAAYNEQFF.

The CDR3 reads CASSLNPGGWSEKLFF. Here the CDR3 DNA reads TGTGCCAGCAGCCTAAACCCTGGAGGGTGGAGCGAAAAACTGTTTTTT. The chain is built from TRBV7-8 and TRBJ1-4, with D unclear. Between the trimmed V and J ends, which lost 5 bases and 8 bases, there was a span of 21 bases. The CDR3 has 16 residues. The germline CDR1 and CDR2 sequences are SGHVS and FQNEAQ.

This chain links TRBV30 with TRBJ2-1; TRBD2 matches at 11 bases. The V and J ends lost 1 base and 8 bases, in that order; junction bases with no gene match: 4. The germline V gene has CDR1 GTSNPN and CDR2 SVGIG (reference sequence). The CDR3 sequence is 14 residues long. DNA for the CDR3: TGTGCCTGGAGTGCACTAGCGGGAGTCGATGAGCAGTTCTTC. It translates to CAWSALAGVDEQFF.

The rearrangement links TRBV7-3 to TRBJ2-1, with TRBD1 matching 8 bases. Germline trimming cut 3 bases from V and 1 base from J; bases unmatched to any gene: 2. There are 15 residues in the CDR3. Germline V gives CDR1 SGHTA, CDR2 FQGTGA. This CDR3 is CASSLTGDSYNEQFF. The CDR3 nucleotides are TGTGCCAGCAGCTTGACAGGGGATTCCTACAATGAGCAGTTCTTC.

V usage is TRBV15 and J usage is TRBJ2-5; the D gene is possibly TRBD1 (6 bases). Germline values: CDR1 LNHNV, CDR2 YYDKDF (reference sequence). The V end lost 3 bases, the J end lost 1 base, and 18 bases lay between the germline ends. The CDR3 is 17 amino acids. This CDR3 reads CATSSPFRDTVQETQYF. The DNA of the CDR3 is TGTGCCACCAGCAGTCCATTCCGGGACACGGTCCAAGAGACCCAGTACTTC.

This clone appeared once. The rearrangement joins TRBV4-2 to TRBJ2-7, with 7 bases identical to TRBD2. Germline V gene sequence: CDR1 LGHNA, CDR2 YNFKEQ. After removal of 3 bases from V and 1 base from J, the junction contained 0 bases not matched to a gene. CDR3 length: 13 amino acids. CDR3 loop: CASSQGGSYEQYF. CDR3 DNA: TGTGCCAGCAGCCAGGGGGGGTCCTACGAGCAGTACTTC.

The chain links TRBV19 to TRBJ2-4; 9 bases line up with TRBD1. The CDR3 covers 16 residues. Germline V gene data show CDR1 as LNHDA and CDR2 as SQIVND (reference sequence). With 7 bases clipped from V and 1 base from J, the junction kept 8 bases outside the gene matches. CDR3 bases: TGTGCCAGTATGAAACAGGGGGCGAAGGCCAAAAACATTCAGTACTTC. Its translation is CASMKQGAKAKNIQYF.

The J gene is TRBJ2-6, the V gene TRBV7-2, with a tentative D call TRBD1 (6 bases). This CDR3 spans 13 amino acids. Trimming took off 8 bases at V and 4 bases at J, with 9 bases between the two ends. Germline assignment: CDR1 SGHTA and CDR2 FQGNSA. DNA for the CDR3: TGTGCCAGCGGGGGCGCCGGGGCCAACGTCCTGACTTTC. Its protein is CASGGAGANVLTF.

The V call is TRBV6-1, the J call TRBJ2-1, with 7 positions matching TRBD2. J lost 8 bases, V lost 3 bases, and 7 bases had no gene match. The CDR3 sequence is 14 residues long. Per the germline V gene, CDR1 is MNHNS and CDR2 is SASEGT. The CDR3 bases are TGTGCCAGCAGTGAGATACCTAGCGGCTATGAGCAGTTCTTC. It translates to CASSEIPSGYEQFF.

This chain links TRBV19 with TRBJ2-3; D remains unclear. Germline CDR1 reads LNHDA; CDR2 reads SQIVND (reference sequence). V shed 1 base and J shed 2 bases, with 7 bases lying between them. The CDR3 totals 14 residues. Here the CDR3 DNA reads TGTGCCAGTAGTATAGGGCCTCTCACAGATACGCAGTATTTT. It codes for CASSIGPLTDTQYF. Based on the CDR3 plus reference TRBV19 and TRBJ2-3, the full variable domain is DGGITQSPKYLFRKEGQNVTLSCEQNLNHDAMYWYRQDPGQGLRLIYYSQIVNDFQKGDIAEGYSVSREKKESFPLTVTSAQKNPTAFYLCASSIGPLTDTQYFGPGTRLTVL.

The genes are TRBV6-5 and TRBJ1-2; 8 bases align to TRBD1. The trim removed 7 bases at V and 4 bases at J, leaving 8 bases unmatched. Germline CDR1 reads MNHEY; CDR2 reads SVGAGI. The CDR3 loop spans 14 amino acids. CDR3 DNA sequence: TGTGCCAGCAACACCGACGGGACAGGCTATGGCTACACCTTC. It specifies CASNTDGTGYGYTF.

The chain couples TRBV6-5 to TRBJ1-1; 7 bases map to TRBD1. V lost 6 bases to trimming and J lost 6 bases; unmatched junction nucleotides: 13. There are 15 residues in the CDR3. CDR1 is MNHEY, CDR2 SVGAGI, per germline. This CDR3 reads CASRTHGGGAAEAFF. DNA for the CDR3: TGTGCCAGCAGGACCCATGGAGGGGGCGCTGCTGAAGCTTTCTTT.

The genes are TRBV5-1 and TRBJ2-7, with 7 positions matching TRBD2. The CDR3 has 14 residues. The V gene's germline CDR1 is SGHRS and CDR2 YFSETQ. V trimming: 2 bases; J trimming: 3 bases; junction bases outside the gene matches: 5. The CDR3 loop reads CASSFLGTNYEQYF. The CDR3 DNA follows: TGCGCCAGCAGCTTCCTCGGGACTAACTACGAGCAGTACTTC.

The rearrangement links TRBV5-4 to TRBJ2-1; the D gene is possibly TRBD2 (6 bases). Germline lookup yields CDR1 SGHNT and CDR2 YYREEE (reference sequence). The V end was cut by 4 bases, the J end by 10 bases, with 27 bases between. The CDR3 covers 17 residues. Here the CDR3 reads CASSLQTGTGIQWEQFF. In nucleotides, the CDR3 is TGTGCCAGCAGCCTTCAAACCGGGACTGGCATACAATGGGAGCAGTTCTTC.

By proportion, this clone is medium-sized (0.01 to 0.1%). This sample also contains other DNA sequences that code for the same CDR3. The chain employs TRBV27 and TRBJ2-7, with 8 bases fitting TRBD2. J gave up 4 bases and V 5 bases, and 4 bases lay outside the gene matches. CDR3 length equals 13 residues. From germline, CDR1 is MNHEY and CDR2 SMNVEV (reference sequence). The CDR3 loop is CASSPGTSYEQYF. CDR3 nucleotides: TGTGCCAGCAGTCCGGGGACTAGTTACGAGCAGTACTTC.

Written as DNA, the CDR3 is TGTGCCAGCAGCTTAGTTGGGGGAGGGAACCAAGAGACCCAGTACTTC. Its translation is CASSLVGGGNQETQYF. The chain joins TRBV7-9 to TRBJ2-5; 7 positions agree with TRBD2. V lost 1 base to trimming and J lost 0 bases; unmatched junction nucleotides: 5. This CDR3 contains 16 residues. The germline CDR1 and CDR2 sequences are SEHNR and FQNEAQ (reference sequence).

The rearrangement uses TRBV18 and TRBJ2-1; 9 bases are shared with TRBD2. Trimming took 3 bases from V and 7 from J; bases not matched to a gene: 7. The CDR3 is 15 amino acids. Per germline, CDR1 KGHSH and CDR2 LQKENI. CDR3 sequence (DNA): TGTGCCAGCTCACCCGTGCGCGGGAGGGGGAATGAGCAGTTCTTC. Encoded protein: CASSPVRGRGNEQFF. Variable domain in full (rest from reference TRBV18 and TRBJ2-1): NAGVMQNPRHLVRRRGQEARLRCSPMKGHSHVYWYRQLPEEGLKFMVYLQKENIIDESGMPKERFSAEFPKEGPSILRIQQVVRGDSAAYFCASSPVRGRGNEQFFGPGTRLTVL.

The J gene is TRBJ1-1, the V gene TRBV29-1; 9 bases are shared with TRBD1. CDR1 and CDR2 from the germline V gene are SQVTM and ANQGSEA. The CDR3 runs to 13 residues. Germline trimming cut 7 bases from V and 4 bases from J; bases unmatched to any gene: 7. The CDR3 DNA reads TGCAGCGCTAGCGGGACAGGGTTCACTGAAGCTTTCTTT. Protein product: CSASGTGFTEAFF.

For the CDR3, the DNA is TGTGCCAGCAGCCCACCCGACAGGATGACCGGGGAGCTGTTTTTT. Amino acids: CASSPPDRMTGELFF. The chain recombines TRBV3-1 (or the pseudogene TRBV3-2) with TRBJ2-2; a weak D match, TRBD1 (6 bases). Germline V gives CDR1 LGHDT, CDR2 YNNKEL (reference sequence). V was pared by 4 bases and J by 5 bases, with 14 bases between. The CDR3 spans 15 residues.

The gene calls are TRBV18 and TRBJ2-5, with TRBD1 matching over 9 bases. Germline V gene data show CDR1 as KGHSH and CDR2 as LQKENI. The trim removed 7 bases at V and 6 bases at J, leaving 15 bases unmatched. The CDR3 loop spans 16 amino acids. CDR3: CASLTGTGNEEKTQYF. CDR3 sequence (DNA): TGTGCCAGCTTAACCGGGACAGGGAATGAGGAGAAGACCCAGTACTTC.

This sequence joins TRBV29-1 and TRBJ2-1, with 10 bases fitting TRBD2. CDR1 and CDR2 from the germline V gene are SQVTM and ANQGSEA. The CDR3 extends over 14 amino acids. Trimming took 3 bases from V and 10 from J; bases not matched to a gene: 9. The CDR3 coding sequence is TGCAGCGTTGATCGGATAGCGGGGGGTCTAGAGCAGTTCTTC. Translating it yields CSVDRIAGGLEQFF.

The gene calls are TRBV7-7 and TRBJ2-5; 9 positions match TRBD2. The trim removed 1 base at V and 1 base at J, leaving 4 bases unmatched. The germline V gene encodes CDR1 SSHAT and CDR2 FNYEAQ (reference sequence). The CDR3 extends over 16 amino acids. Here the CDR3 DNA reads TGTGCCAGCAGCTTAGGTATAGCGGGGGCCCAAGAGACCCAGTACTTC. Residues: CASSLGIAGAQETQYF.

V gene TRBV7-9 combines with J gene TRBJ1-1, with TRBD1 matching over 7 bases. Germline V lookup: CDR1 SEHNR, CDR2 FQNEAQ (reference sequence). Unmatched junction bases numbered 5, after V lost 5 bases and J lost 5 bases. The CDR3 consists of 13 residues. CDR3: CASSRQGGTEAFF. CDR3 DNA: TGTGCCAGCAGCCGACAGGGTGGGACTGAAGCTTTCTTT.

CDR3 nucleotide sequence: TGCGCCAGCAGAGGTTATACAGGGGGACTTAACTATGGCTACACCTTC. Residues: CASRGYTGGLNYGYTF. The chain employs TRBV23-1 and TRBJ1-2; 8 bases are shared with TRBD1. TRBV23-1 has ORF status, its function being uncertain. The CDR3 contains 16 residues. Trimming took 6 bases from V and 1 from J; bases not matched to a gene: 10.

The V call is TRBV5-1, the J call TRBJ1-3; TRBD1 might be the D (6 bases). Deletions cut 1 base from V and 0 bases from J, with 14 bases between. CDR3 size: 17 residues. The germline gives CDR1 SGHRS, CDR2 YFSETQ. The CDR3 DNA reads TGCGCCAGCAGCTTGACAGACAGGCTGAGCTCTGGAAACACCATATATTTT. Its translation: CASSLTDRLSSGNTIYF.